This T cell receptor beta chain was found in a study of T cells after posttransplantation cyclophosphamide. The protocol was immunoSEQ multiplex PCR, while the TCRdb copy is restricted to in-frame clones and leaves out a portion. The profile covers about 39,000 clones, none occurring a single time. This clone has at least ten counts. Germline loops: CDR1 MGHRA, CDR2 YSYEKL. The CDR3 length is 14 residues. The trim removed 2 bases at V and 14 bases at J, leaving 13 bases unmatched. Peripheral blood was collected from the related graft donor on the marrow donation day. The chain has TRBV4-1 and TRBJ1-2; TRBD1 aligns across 8 bases. Material for sequencing was PBMCs. The sequence was obtained from a woman in her forties or fifties in good health and a related stem cell transplant donor. The CDR3 loop reads CASSQLVGQGVRTF. In DNA, the CDR3 is TGCGCCAGCAGCCAATTAGTAGGACAGGGTGTTCGGACCTTC.